The 7 T cell receptor beta chains below were found in one sample sequenced in a study of T cells after yellow fever vaccination. TCRdb redid the calling of the 5' RACE reads with MiXCR, one entry per CDR3 protein. Of about 320,000 distinct CDR3 sequences in the sample, 6.8% were seen once. The sample in question was PBMCs, obtained roughly seven weeks after the first yellow fever vaccination. These receptors were collected from a man between 18 and 35 years old who received the YFV17D yellow fever vaccine.

The genes are TRBV2 and TRBJ1-5; D remains ambiguous. Trimming took 2 bases from V and 7 from J, leaving 12 bases between them. Per the germline V gene, CDR1 is SNHLY and CDR2 is FYNNEI. The CDR3 consists of 14 residues. The CDR3 coding sequence is TGTGCCAGCAGTGAACTCTCCAGACGGCAGCCCCAGCATTTT. Protein sequence: CASSELSRRQPQHF.

The CDR3 region is CATSDPGLGPQHF. Written as DNA, the CDR3 is TGTGCCACCAGTGACCCCGGGTTGGGGCCCCAGCATTTT. The J gene is TRBJ1-5, the V gene TRBV24-1; no clear D gene. The germline V and J ends were trimmed by 4 bases and 9 bases, with 12 bases remaining between them. CDR3 size: 13 residues. CDR1 and CDR2 from the germline V gene are KGHDR and SFDVKD.

This clonotype appeared many times. The genes are TRBV7-2 and TRBJ2-2; TRBD2 aligns across 13 bases. This CDR3 has 15 residues. The germline gives CDR1 SGHTA, CDR2 FQGNSA. V dropped 6 bases and J dropped 3; count of bases not matched to a gene: 1. CDR3 residues: CASRTSGGYTGELFF. The CDR3 DNA is TGTGCCAGCAGGACTAGCGGGGGGTACACCGGGGAGCTGTTTTTT.

This chain uses TRBV5-6 with TRBJ2-4; 10 positions match TRBD2. This CDR3 region has 18 residues. Germline V gene sequence: CDR1 SGHDT, CDR2 YYEEEE. V was pared by 2 bases and J by 9 bases, with 17 bases of the junction left unmatched. CDR3 DNA sequence: TGTGCCAGCAGCTTAAACGTCGTACCTAGCGGGGGTAGGGTCATTCAGTACTTC. It specifies CASSLNVVPSGGRVIQYF.

This clonotype showed up many times. This sequence joins TRBV6-1 and TRBJ2-1, with 8 bases that match TRBD1. CDR1 MNHNS and CDR2 SASEGT come from the germline V gene. This CDR3 has 17 amino acids. The V segment lost 6 bases and the J segment 0 bases; nucleotides outside the gene matches: 10. CDR3 bases: TGTGCCAGCAGAAGGACAGGGACCCCGAGCTCCTACAATGAGCAGTTCTTC. As protein: CASRRTGTPSSYNEQFF.

The chain combines TRBV7-9 with TRBJ2-1; 9 bases are a match to TRBD1. This CDR3 has 15 residues. From germline, CDR1 is SEHNR and CDR2 FQNEAQ (reference sequence). Trimming removed 4 bases from V and 4 bases from J; junction bases left unmatched: 5. CDR3 sequence reads: CASSSYRGPYNEQFF. CDR3 DNA sequence: TGTGCCAGCAGCTCTTACAGGGGGCCGTACAATGAGCAGTTCTTC.

The V call is TRBV4-1, the J call TRBJ2-7, with TRBD2 identical over 9 bases. This CDR3 has 16 amino acids. V shed 7 bases and J 2 bases; nucleotides not matched to a gene: 12. Germline V gives CDR1 MGHRA, CDR2 YSYEKL. DNA of the CDR3: TGCGCCAGCAAGTACGGTAGCGGGGGAGATACCTACGAGCAGTACTTC. It specifies CASKYGSGGDTYEQYF.